This TCR beta chain derives from a study of blood T cell repertoires in COVID-19. Looking at the study overall: Samples representing acute and convalescent COVID-19 were sourced from the United States, Italy and Spain. Nucleic acid was either cDNA or gDNA, and it came from T cells, B-cell-depleted T cells, or PBMCs.

In the source study's methods: Counts of nucleated cells, estimated from reference gene primer amplification, were obtained. Profiled with immunoSEQ multiplex PCR; TCRdb holds only in-frame clones, not every one. For V, J and clone size, that table is used; D and trimming come from the DNA. This table has around 340,000 clones, about 92% appearing once. V was pared by 4 bases and J by 4 bases, with 13 bases between. The CDR3 sequence is 14 residues long. Germline V CDR1 and CDR2: SEHNR, FQNEAQ (reference sequence). Sequencing was performed on peripheral blood. The chain combines TRBV7-9 with TRBJ1-2; D not certain. The receptor's source is a woman aged 55 to 70 with COVID-19, enrolled during active disease. In nucleotides, the CDR3 is TGTGCCAGCAGCTCAGGCTCCGGATCCTATGGCTACACCTTC. Amino acid sequence: CASSSGSGSYGYTF.